The present TCR beta chain was sequenced within a study of T cell responses to AZD1222 COVID-19 vaccine. The CDR3 covers 13 residues. V was trimmed by 5 bases and J by 10 bases, leaving 15 bases between them. From germline, CDR1 is DFQATT and CDR2 SNEGSKA (reference sequence). The table came from immunoSEQ multiplex PCR; TCRdb's copy has only in-frame clones and leaves some out. This table holds 150,000 to 200,000 clones, 85% to 95% found once. Source: peripheral blood, taken 28 days after the second dose of the MenACWY control vaccine. The rearrangement uses TRBV20-1 and TRBJ1-6, with D unresolved. This clonotype was sampled from an adult who received the MenACWY meningococcal vaccine as a control. The CDR3 DNA sequence: TGCAGTGCTGGTGGGGATCTCGGATCACCCCTCCACTTT. The encoded protein is CSAGGDLGSPLHF.